This T cell receptor beta chain was found in a study of beta chain features in type 1 diabetes. On the study more broadly: Age, gender and cell yields were similar between patients and healthy donors.

This clone has just a few counts. Its matching antigen is unknown. The whole isolated RNA underwent reverse transcription, so sequencing captured expressed TCRB transcripts. Some clones are missing from TCRdb's copy, which holds only in-frame ones; the method was immunoSEQ multiplex PCR. The data hold 350,000 to 400,000 clones, with around an eighth observed a single time. The CDR3 spans 19 residues. Germline assignment: CDR1 PRHDT and CDR2 FYEKMQ (reference sequence). The V gene end was trimmed by 4 bases and the J gene end by 0 bases; junction bases not matched to a gene: 11. Using CD45RO/CCR7/CD25/CD127/CD95/CD27, CD4+ naive, central memory, regulatory and stem cell-like memory cells were sorted. Purity (above 95%) was reached by all sorted populations. General study points: Shorter templates may be favored by PCR, equally so in patients and controls. For Type 1 diabetes patients, all four CD4+ subsets carried TCRB CDR3s that were moderately but significantly shorter.

V and J are TRBV13 and TRBJ2-1; 11 nucleotides line up with TRBD2. The sequenced material came from naive CD4+ T cells from blood. This receptor was obtained from a woman between 18 and 29 years old with type 1 diabetes. Written as DNA, the CDR3 is TGTGCCAGCAGCTCCACACATCGACTAGCGGGGTCCTCCTACAATGAGCAGTTCTTC. It yields the protein CASSSTHRLAGSSYNEQFF.